This TCR beta chain was captured in a study of response to subunit inactivated influenza vaccine. Trimming removed 4 bases from V and 1 base from J; junction bases left unmatched: 11. Germline CDR1 SGHVS, CDR2 FNYEAQ. The CDR3 is 17 residues long. General observations from the study: New T cells are recruited in small numbers by each seasonal influenza vaccination, according to the authors' suggestion.

As regards this clonotype: The antigen remains undetermined.

Each CDR3 protein is one row after TCRdb ran MiXCR on the RT-PCR reads. The repertoire consists of fewer than 800,000 distinct CDR3 sequences, with approximately 15% occurring once and the leading ten covering 11%. The sample here was PBMCs from blood, taken roughly 12 days after vaccination. The chain has TRBV7-6 and TRBJ2-3; TRBD2 aligns across 7 bases. This TCR was sampled from a man aged 50-60 years who received an inactivated influenza vaccine. The CDR3 is CASSSLTRGIGTDTQYF. In nucleotides, the CDR3 is TGTGCCAGCAGCTCCCTGACGCGGGGGATCGGCACAGATACGCAGTATTTT.